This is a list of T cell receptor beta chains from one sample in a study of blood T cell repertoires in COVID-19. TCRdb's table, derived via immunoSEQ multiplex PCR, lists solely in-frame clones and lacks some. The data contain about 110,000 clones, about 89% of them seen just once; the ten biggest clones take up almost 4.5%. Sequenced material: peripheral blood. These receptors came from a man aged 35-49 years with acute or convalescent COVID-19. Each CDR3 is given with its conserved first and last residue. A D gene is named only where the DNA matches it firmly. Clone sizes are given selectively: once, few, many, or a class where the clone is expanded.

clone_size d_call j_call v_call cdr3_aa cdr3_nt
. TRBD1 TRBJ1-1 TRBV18 CASLGGGNTEAFF TGTGCCAGTCTAGGGGGCGGGAACACTGAAGCTTTCTTT
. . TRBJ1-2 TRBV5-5 CASSQTANYGYTF TGTGCCAGCAGCCAAACAGCTAACTATGGCTACACCTTC
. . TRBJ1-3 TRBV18 CASSPLNRESDGNTIYF TGTGCCAGCTCACCACTTAACAGGGAGAGCGACGGAAACACCATATATTTT
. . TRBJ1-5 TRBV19 CASDNGQISNQPQHF TGTGCCAGCGATAACGGACAGATTAGCAATCAGCCCCAGCATTTT
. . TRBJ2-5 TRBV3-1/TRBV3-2 CASSSRERGMRETQYF TGTGCCAGCAGCTCCCGAGAAAGGGGGATGAGAGAGACCCAGTACTTC
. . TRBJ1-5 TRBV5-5 CASSLEWADTNQPQHF TGTGCCAGCAGCTTGGAGTGGGCGGACACAAATCAGCCCCAGCATTTT
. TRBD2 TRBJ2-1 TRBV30 CAWSGGTSATYNEQFF TGTGCCTGGAGTGGAGGGACTAGCGCGACCTACAATGAGCAGTTCTTC
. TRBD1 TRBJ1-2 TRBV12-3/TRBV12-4 CASSPGGDYGYTF TGTGCCAGCAGTCCAGGGGGCGACTATGGCTACACCTTC
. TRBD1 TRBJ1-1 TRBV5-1 CASSSQGENTEAFF TGCGCCAGCAGCTCCCAGGGGGAAAACACTGAAGCTTTCTTT
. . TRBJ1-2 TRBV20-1 CSAKVPTVHTF TGCAGTGCAAAGGTCCCGACAGTCCACACCTTC
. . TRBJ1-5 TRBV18 CASSSGLQSNQPQHF TGTGCCAGCTCATCGGGACTTCAGAGCAATCAGCCCCAGCATTTT
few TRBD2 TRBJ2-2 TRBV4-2 CASSLTRPSGSITGELFF TGTGCCAGCAGCCTCACCCGACCCAGCGGGAGTATCACCGGGGAGCTGTTTTTT
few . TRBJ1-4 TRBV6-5 CASSLGQSFNEKLFF TGTGCCAGCAGCCTTGGACAGTCGTTTAATGAAAAACTGTTTTTT
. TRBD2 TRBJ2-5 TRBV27 CASSPGLGGETQYF TGTGCCAGCAGTCCGGGACTAGGGGGGGAGACCCAGTACTTC
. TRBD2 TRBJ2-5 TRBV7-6 CASSWRASGREETQYF TGTGCCAGCAGCTGGAGGGCTAGCGGGAGGGAAGAGACCCAGTACTTC
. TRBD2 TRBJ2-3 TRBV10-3 CAISVAGGRADTQYF TGTGCCATCAGTGTAGCGGGAGGGCGGGCAGATACGCAGTATTTT
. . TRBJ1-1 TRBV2 CASSVTANTEAFF TGTGCCAGCAGTGTAACAGCAAACACTGAAGCTTTCTTT
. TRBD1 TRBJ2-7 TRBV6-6 CASRYRDRAHEQYF TGTGCCAGCAGATACCGGGACAGGGCCCACGAGCAGTACTTC